Given below is one TCR beta chain in context. Its antigen is unidentified. Flow cytometry had shown expanded CD8+CD57+ cells in the patients chosen for sequencing. Patients had not yet gotten any therapy when their blood was taken for sampling. This sample was included in a study of CD8+CD57+ T cells in acquired aplastic anemia. For the study at large: Quantities of DNA derived from sorted CD4+ and CD8+ cells averaged roughly 3.4 ug. General study points: For CD8+ Simpson's diversity, patients and controls showed no significant difference. Patients and controls were found to share twenty-nine CD8+ CDR3 sequences.

CDR3 length: 16 amino acids. Germline V gene sequence: CDR1 LGHNT, CDR2 FRNRAP. V was pared by 5 bases and J by 7 bases, with 12 bases of the junction left unmatched. The template for TCR beta VDJ and CDR3 sequence profiling was genomic DNA. TCRdb recomputed calls from the reads with MiXCR, one row per CDR3 protein. In the table there are more than 250,000 distinct CDR3 sequences, 65% to 90% of which are singletons. Sequenced input: sorted CD4+, CD8+, or CD8+CD57+ T cells (not recorded which) from PBMCs. The TCR was taken from a human donor with aplastic anemia. This chain joins TRBV12-5 and TRBJ2-2; 8 bases agree with TRBD1. DNA of the CDR3: TGTGCTAGTGGTGACTCGAGTACAGGGGGGATCGGGGAGCTGTTTTTT. As protein: CASGDSSTGGIGELFF. The full variable domain, rest sourced from reference TRBV12-5 and TRBJ2-2, is DARVTQTPRHKVTEMGQEVTMRCQPILGHNTVFWYRQTMMQGLELLAYFRNRAPLDDSGMPKDRFSAEMPDATLATLKIQPSEPRDSAVYFCASGDSSTGGIGELFFGEGSRLTVL.